Listed below are T cell receptor beta chains from one sample, sequenced in a study of cytomegalovirus exposure and HLA in healthy donors. This table comes from immunoSEQ multiplex PCR, and its TCRdb copy is limited to in-frame clones, with some not included. The repertoire holds about 170,000 clones, with 81% as singletons. The sequencing sample was made of PBMCs. Receptor source: a young woman in good health and CMV-seropositive. Each CDR3 is given without its conserved first and last residue.

length: 14; V: TRBV6-5; J: TRBJ1-2; CDR3: ASSYSQGLKKYGYT
length: 12; V: TRBV4-3; J: TRBJ1-2; CDR3: ASSHGGRHYGYT
length: 16; V: TRBV30; J: TRBJ1-4; CDR3: AWSTSPGRGLRNEKLF
length: 12; V: TRBV19; J: TRBJ1-1; CDR3: ASSIKSLNTEAF
length: 14; V: TRBV5-1; J: TRBJ1-1; CDR3: ASSSIQTGAGTEAF
length: 12; V: TRBV5-6; J: TRBJ1-5; CDR3: ASSVGHKNQPQH
length: 14; V: TRBV11-2; J: TRBJ2-2; CDR3: ASSFRGTGNTGELF
length: 14; V: TRBV11-3; J: TRBJ1-3; CDR3: ASSLGGTQAGNTIY
length: 15; V: TRBV19; J: TRBJ1-6; CDR3: ASSSVVWTGDNSPLH
length: 12; V: TRBV6-5; J: TRBJ2-2; CDR3: ASNLQDGTGELF
length: 15; V: TRBV21-1; J: TRBJ2-7; CDR3: ASYGRPGQSLRDEQY
length: 12; V: TRBV5-1; J: TRBJ2-5; CDR3: ASSFQGNQETQY
length: 13; V: TRBV5-6; J: TRBJ1-1; CDR3: ASRGYRGLNTEAF
length: 11; V: TRBV5-1; J: TRBJ2-5; CDR3: ASSLARGETQY
length: 13; V: TRBV30; J: TRBJ1-4; CDR3: AWTQGGPANEKLF
length: 12; V: TRBV29-1; J: TRBJ2-3; CDR3: SVSTGGRGDTQY
length: 13; V: TRBV5-4; J: TRBJ2-7; CDR3: ASSLASGVSYEQY
length: 10; V: TRBV10-3; J: TRBJ2-5; CDR3: AIRGGEETQY
length: 13; V: TRBV7-9; J: TRBJ1-6; CDR3: SSSLATGVNSPLH
length: 12; V: TRBV13; J: TRBJ2-5; CDR3: ASSLDPGGETQY
length: 12; V: TRBV5-1; J: TRBJ2-2; CDR3: ASSWAENTGELF
length: 13; V: TRBV28; J: TRBJ1-1; CDR3: ASSLQGQMNTEAF
length: 12; V: TRBV19; J: TRBJ1-1; CDR3: ASSTGQMNTEAF
length: 11; V: TRBV27; J: TRBJ1-2; CDR3: ASSQGDRGSYT
length: 13; V: TRBV19; J: TRBJ2-3; CDR3: ASMDRLSRTDTQY
length: 11; V: TRBV6-5; J: TRBJ1-2; CDR3: TSSYGTDYGYT
length: 12; V: TRBV30; J: TRBJ1-2; CDR3: AWTNGQGLGGYT
length: 14; V: TRBV18; J: TRBJ1-4; CDR3: ASSTTGSGTYEKLF
length: 17; V: TRBV30; J: TRBJ1-6; CDR3: AWTKDPGQGASYNSPLH
length: 13; V: TRBV28; J: TRBJ2-1; CDR3: ASSISQGIGDEQF
length: 10; V: TRBV2; J: TRBJ2-5; CDR3: ASKEGQETQY
length: 14; V: TRBV27; J: TRBJ2-5; CDR3: ASSLYRGLKEETQY
length: 16; V: TRBV4-2; J: TRBJ2-5; CDR3: ASSQDLIAGIDQETQY
length: 14; V: TRBV7-2; J: TRBJ2-1; CDR3: ASSAMLAGARNEQF
length: 12; V: TRBV7-2; J: TRBJ2-6; CDR3: ASSSSSGANGLT
length: 13; V: TRBV4-3; J: TRBJ1-2; CDR3: ASSQEWGLTYGYT
length: 14; V: TRBV6-1; J: TRBJ2-1; CDR3: ASSEALWGGLNEQF
length: 15; V: TRBV4-3; J: TRBJ2-3; CDR3: ASSQTLAGVFTDTQY
length: 13; V: TRBV2; J: TRBJ1-2; CDR3: ASPGGSGVGYGYT
length: 14; V: TRBV5-1; J: TRBJ2-1; CDR3: ASSLVPLAGANEQF
length: 11; V: TRBV28; J: TRBJ2-5; CDR3: ASTRRFQETQY
length: 15; V: TRBV4-3; J: TRBJ1-4; CDR3: ASSQLAGLPLDEKLF
length: 11; V: TRBV27; J: TRBJ1-4; CDR3: ASSPFGEEKLF